These 31 T cell receptor beta chains originate from one sample sequenced in a study of blood T cell repertoires in COVID-19. Libraries were prepared by immunoSEQ multiplex PCR; TCRdb keeps only in-frame clonotypes and omits some of them. Of some 65,000 clones in the sample, over 75% are singletons; the top ten hold just under 3%. The sequenced sample was peripheral blood. These receptor sequences come from a man older than 75 with acute or convalescent COVID-19.

This chain connects TRBV7-8 to TRBJ2-5, with 9 bases matching TRBD1. The J segment lost 14 bases and the V segment lost 1 base, leaving 11 bases of the junction unmatched. This CDR3 is built from 14 residues. CDR1 and CDR2 (germline): SGHVS, FQNEAQ. For the CDR3, the DNA is TGTGCCAGCAGCTTAGAGGGACAGGGAACATCCGAATACTTC. Amino acid sequence: CASSLEGQGTSEYF. Full variable domain (remainder filled in from reference TRBV7-8 and TRBJ2-5): GAGVSQSPRYKVAKRGQDVALRCDPISGHVSLFWYQQALGQGPEFLTYFQNEAQLDKSGLPSDRFFAERPEGSVSTLKIQRTQQEDSAVYLCASSLEGQGTSEYFGPGTRLLVL.

This clone was observed a handful of times. The chain recombines TRBV14 with TRBJ2-7; D is ambiguous. The CDR3 has 14 amino acids. The germline V gene encodes CDR1 SGHDN and CDR2 FVKESK. Trimming stripped 2 bases from V and 3 bases from J, with 11 bases between. Written as DNA, the CDR3 is TGTGCCAGCAGCCAACAGGTCGGAAGCTACGAGCAGTACTTC. This encodes CASSQQVGSYEQYF.

This clone was detected once. This chain joins TRBV30 and TRBJ2-5, with D possibly matching TRBD1 (6 bases). Trimming took 0 bases from V and 4 from J, leaving 6 bases between them. Germline CDR1 reads GTSNPN; CDR2 reads SVGIG (reference sequence). CDR3 size: 12 residues. CDR3 in DNA: TGTGCCTGGAGTGTAGGGGGAGAGACCCAGTACTTC. This gives the protein CAWSVGGETQYF.

V gene TRBV6-2 or TRBV6-3 combines with J gene TRBJ1-2, with D uncertain. Germline V lookup: CDR1 MNHEY, CDR2 SVGEGT. The CDR3 is 12 residues long. The germline V and J ends were trimmed by 5 bases and 5 bases, with 9 bases remaining between them. CDR3 nucleotide sequence: TGTGCCAGCAGTGATTGGAGGTATGGCTACACCTTC. It codes for CASSDWRYGYTF.

This rearrangement joins TRBV29-1 to TRBJ1-1; a possible D gene is TRBD1 (5 bases). Germline CDR1 is SQVTM and CDR2 is ANQGSEA. V was trimmed by 7 bases and J by 4 bases, leaving 13 bases between them. The CDR3 is made up of 12 amino acids. The chain's CDR3 is CSATKGRTEAFF. The CDR3 DNA follows: TGCAGCGCCACCAAGGGGCGCACTGAAGCTTTCTTT.

The V gene is TRBV27, the J gene TRBJ2-1, with 9 positions matching TRBD2. Germline CDR1 reads MNHEY; CDR2 reads SMNVEV (reference sequence). The V segment lost 0 bases and the J segment 0 bases; nucleotides outside the gene matches: 6. The CDR3 runs to 18 residues. CDR3 protein: CASSLSPSGASSYNEQFF. The CDR3 region has the DNA TGTGCCAGCAGTTTATCTCCTAGCGGGGCAAGCTCCTACAATGAGCAGTTCTTC.

V gene TRBV10-3 combines with J gene TRBJ1-1, with 8 bases that match TRBD1. This CDR3 is built from 16 residues. Per germline, CDR1 ENHRY and CDR2 SYGVKD. V shed 6 bases, J shed 6 bases, and the junction held 15 bases outside the gene matches. CDR3 loop: CAISDSSDRGIPEAFF. The CDR3 DNA follows: TGTGCCATCAGCGATTCATCCGACAGGGGAATACCTGAAGCTTTCTTT.

This chain links TRBV2 with TRBJ2-2, with D tentatively TRBD1 (6 bases). CDR3 length: 15 amino acids. Deletions cut 2 bases from V and 7 bases from J, with 14 bases between. Germline loops: CDR1 SNHLY, CDR2 FYNNEI. The CDR3 sequence is CASSESGGAGGELFF. The CDR3 DNA is TGTGCCAGCAGTGAATCTGGGGGCGCGGGCGGGGAGCTGTTTTTT.

The rearrangement uses TRBV27 and TRBJ1-6, with D possibly matching TRBD1 (5 bases). Germline-derived CDR1 and CDR2 are MNHEY and SMNVEV (reference sequence). V lost 4 bases and J lost 0, with 7 bases in between. CDR3 size: 15 residues. The CDR3, as DNA: TGTGCCAGCAGTTACAGGAGCTCCTATAATTCACCCCTCCACTTT. The encoded protein is CASSYRSSYNSPLHF.

The rearrangement joins TRBV12-3 or TRBV12-4 to TRBJ2-3; the D is unclear. V was trimmed by 7 bases and J by 6 bases, leaving 14 bases between them. This CDR3 contains 13 residues. CDR3: CASNVVYFDTQYF. DNA for the CDR3: TGTGCCAGCAACGTAGTTTATTTTGATACGCAGTATTTT.

The V gene is TRBV19, the J gene TRBJ1-1; 7 bases are a match to TRBD1. CDR1 LNHDA and CDR2 SQIVND come from the germline V gene (reference sequence). The ends lost 6 bases at V and 3 bases at J; junction bases unmatched: 13. This CDR3 has 16 residues. In DNA form, the CDR3 reads TGTGCCAGTAGCCTGAACAGGGGACCGGGTCACACTGAAGCTTTCTTT. This codes for CASSLNRGPGHTEAFF.

This chain joins TRBV18 and TRBJ2-2, with D tentatively TRBD1 (6 bases). The germline V gene encodes CDR1 KGHSH and CDR2 LQKENI. V shed 4 bases and J shed 0 bases, with 12 bases lying between them. The CDR3 has 16 residues. CDR3 residues: CASSLRTVSNTGELFF. The CDR3 nucleotides are TGTGCCAGCTCACTAAGGACAGTCTCGAACACCGGGGAGCTGTTTTTT.

V is TRBV4-1 and J is TRBJ2-7; 8 bases are a match to TRBD2. This CDR3 has 14 residues. Unmatched junction bases numbered 4, after V lost 4 bases and J lost 2 bases. Germline CDR1 MGHRA, CDR2 YSYEKL. The CDR3 loop is CASSLGTRAYEQYF. The CDR3 nucleotides are TGCGCCAGCAGCCTCGGGACTAGAGCCTACGAGCAGTACTTC.

The chain couples TRBV29-1 to TRBJ1-2, with 9 bases matching TRBD1. CDR1 SQVTM and CDR2 ANQGSEA come from the germline V gene. The V and J ends lost 5 bases and 10 bases, in that order; junction bases with no gene match: 8. The CDR3 contains 12 residues. CDR3 in DNA: TGCAGCGTTCGACAGGGGGGGACTTACTACACCTTC. Translated, it gives CSVRQGGTYYTF.

J is TRBJ1-1 and V is TRBV30; the D is unclear. V was clipped by 1 base and J by 7 bases, with 22 bases between them. From germline, CDR1 is GTSNPN and CDR2 SVGIG (reference sequence). This CDR3 is built from 16 residues. CDR3: CAWSALRVYEGSEAFF. CDR3 coding DNA: TGTGCCTGGAGTGCCCTGAGGGTCTATGAGGGTAGTGAAGCTTTCTTT.

The sample holds a few counts of this clone. This rearrangement joins TRBV19 to TRBJ2-1, with D possibly being TRBD2 (5 bases). The CDR3 extends over 18 amino acids. CDR1 is LNHDA and CDR2 is SQIVND in the germline V gene (reference sequence). V lost 6 bases and J lost 5, with 26 bases in between. DNA for the CDR3: TGTGCCAGTAGCCCCACCCCCGGAACCACCTCGACTAACAATGAGCAGTTCTTC. As protein: CASSPTPGTTSTNNEQFF.

This clone was found a few times. The chain employs TRBV9 and TRBJ1-3; a possible D gene is TRBD1 (5 bases). CDR1 is SGDLS and CDR2 is YYNGEE in the germline V gene. The CDR3 length is 15 residues. Trimming stripped 5 bases from V and 7 bases from J, with 19 bases between. The CDR3, as DNA: TGTGCCAGCAGTGAGGGGAGGGCGTGGGGGAACACCATATATTTT. Encoded protein: CASSEGRAWGNTIYF.

The CDR3 sequence is CASSNSGSPELFF. CDR3 DNA sequence: TGTGCCAGCAGTAATTCGGGTAGCCCAGAGCTGTTTTTT. The V and J genes are TRBV6-4 and TRBJ2-2; D remains ambiguous. With 5 bases removed from V and 11 bases from J, the gap between germline ends came to 15 bases. The germline CDR1 and CDR2 sequences are MRHNA and SNTAGT. CDR3 length: 13 amino acids.

This chain joins TRBV9 and TRBJ2-5; 11 bases agree with TRBD1. Germline CDR1 reads SGDLS; CDR2 reads YYNGEE. The CDR3 runs 15 residues. V lost 5 bases and J lost 1; bases outside the gene matches: 4. CDR3 amino acids: CASSKGQGVQETQYF. The CDR3 nucleotides read TGTGCCAGCAGTAAGGGACAGGGGGTCCAAGAGACCCAGTACTTC.

This chain links TRBV27 with TRBJ2-1; D is perhaps TRBD1 (6 bases). V gave up 6 bases and J gave up 6 bases, with 18 bases separating them. Per germline, CDR1 MNHEY and CDR2 SMNVEV (reference sequence). The CDR3 has 15 residues. CDR3: CASSPLGTKGNEQFF. The CDR3 DNA reads as TGTGCCAGCAGCCCGTTGGGGACAAAGGGCAATGAGCAGTTCTTC.

This clone has just a few counts. V gene TRBV19 combines with J gene TRBJ1-4; 8 bases fit TRBD1. This CDR3 region has 14 residues. Trimming took 3 bases from V and 7 from J; bases not matched to a gene: 4. Germline loops: CDR1 LNHDA, CDR2 SQIVND (reference sequence). The CDR3 sequence: CASSIDRGGEKLFF. In DNA, the CDR3 is TGTGCCAGTAGTATCGACAGGGGAGGTGAAAAACTGTTTTTT.

This chain joins TRBV6-2 or TRBV6-3 and TRBJ2-2, with D perhaps TRBD2 (5 bases). Germline CDR1 and CDR2: MNHEY and SVGEGT. V dropped 8 bases and J dropped 4 bases, with 29 bases sitting between them. The CDR3 length is 19 residues. CDR3 in DNA: TGTGCCAGCCGCCGTTCGGGCCCGCGGGTGAGAGTTGTCACCGGGGAGCTGTTTTTT. Its protein is CASRRSGPRVRVVTGELFF.

This clone came up once. This rearrangement joins TRBV5-1 to TRBJ1-3, with D perhaps matching TRBD1 (5 bases). Germline V lookup: CDR1 SGHRS, CDR2 YFSETQ. The CDR3 length is 16 residues. The V and J ends lost 0 bases and 1 base respectively, with 11 bases between them. The DNA of the CDR3 is TGCGCCAGCAGCTTGGAGACAGTTCTATCTGGAAACACCATATATTTT. Translated: CASSLETVLSGNTIYF.

This chain uses TRBV23-1 with TRBJ1-2, with 9 bases lining up with TRBD1. TRBV23-1 is identified as an open reading frame with a role that is uncertain. The J segment lost 7 bases and the V segment lost 6 bases, leaving 12 bases of the junction unmatched. This CDR3 region has 15 residues. As DNA, the CDR3 is TGCGCCAGCAGCCCTCCCCGACAGGGGGTAATTGGCTACACCTTC. It specifies CASSPPRQGVIGYTF.

V gene TRBV19 combines with J gene TRBJ2-5; 7 nucleotides match TRBD1. CDR1 and CDR2 (germline): LNHDA, SQIVND (reference sequence). Germline trimming cut 1 base from V and 2 bases from J; bases unmatched to any gene: 4. This CDR3 has 15 amino acids. CDR3 DNA: TGTGCCAGTAGTATAGTCCTGGGACAGCAAGAGACCCAGTACTTC. Its protein is CASSIVLGQQETQYF.

V gene TRBV11-2 combines with J gene TRBJ2-7; D gene ambiguous. The CDR3 covers 12 residues. Per germline, CDR1 SGHAT and CDR2 FQNNGV. Trimming left V 2 bases short and J 2 bases short, with 4 bases between. The CDR3 nucleotides are TGTGCCAGCAGCTTAAATACCTACGAGCAGTACTTC. Its protein product is CASSLNTYEQYF.

The rearrangement links TRBV19 to TRBJ1-5; D might be TRBD1 (6 bases). The CDR3 totals 16 residues. Germline V gives CDR1 LNHDA, CDR2 SQIVND (reference sequence). V lost 5 bases and J lost 0, with 14 bases in between. CDR3 sequence reads: CASSVGRGVSNQPQHF. In nucleotides, the CDR3 is TGTGCCAGTAGTGTGGGCAGGGGAGTTAGCAATCAGCCCCAGCATTTT.

The chain carries TRBV29-1 and TRBJ2-7; D is possibly TRBD1 (6 bases). This CDR3 spans 15 amino acids. V lost 5 bases and J lost 4, with 21 bases in between. Germline CDR1 and CDR2: SQVTM and ANQGSEA. The chain's CDR3 is CSVFKLQGVGYEQYF. The DNA for the CDR3 is TGCAGCGTTTTTAAGTTACAGGGCGTGGGATACGAGCAGTACTTC.

This sequence joins TRBV6-5 and TRBJ1-2, with D perhaps matching TRBD1 (5 bases). V was clipped by 4 bases and J by 1 base, with 16 bases between them. Germline-derived CDR1 and CDR2 are MNHEY and SVGAGI. The CDR3 runs 16 residues. The CDR3 nucleotides are TGTGCCAGCAGTTCGAGTGATGGACACTTTAACTATGGCTACACCTTC. Translating it yields CASSSSDGHFNYGYTF.

CDR3 in DNA: TGTGCCAGCAGTGAAAAAGGCAGCGGGTATTACAATGAGCAGTTCTTC. Protein product: CASSEKGSGYYNEQFF. V gene TRBV2 combines with J gene TRBJ2-1; a possible D gene is TRBD2 (6 bases). The germline CDR1 and CDR2 sequences are SNHLY and FYNNEI. Trimming took 2 bases from V and 4 from J, leaving 15 bases between them. This CDR3 comprises 16 residues.

V and J are TRBV7-2 and TRBJ2-2, with TRBD2 as a possible D gene (6 bases). Per the germline V gene, CDR1 is SGHTA and CDR2 is FQGNSA. CDR3 length: 16 residues. The ends were cut back, 5 bases at V and 0 bases at J, with 13 bases in the middle. CDR3 region: CASSPRRGPNTGELFF. CDR3 DNA: TGTGCCAGCAGCCCTAGGAGGGGACCGAACACCGGGGAGCTGTTTTTT.